Listed below are T cell receptor beta chains from one sample, sequenced in a study of blood T cell repertoires in COVID-19. TCRdb's table, derived via immunoSEQ multiplex PCR, lists solely in-frame clones and lacks some. Among roughly 280,000 clones, around nine tenths were seen once, and the ten largest hold about 5.2%. Sequenced material: peripheral blood. The source of these receptors is a woman between 55 and 75 years old with COVID-19, enrolled during active disease. CDR3s include the opening cysteine and the closing phenylalanine or tryptophan. D genes are given only for firm matches. Expanded clones get a size class; other rows say once, few or many, or leave the size out.

.	TRBV7-9	15	TRBJ2-1	once	TGTGCCAGCAGCACAATGGGACTGCGAAACGATGAGCAGTTCTTC	CASSTMGLRNDEQFF
.	TRBV3-1/TRBV3-2	16	TRBJ2-5	.	TGTGCCAGCAGCCATCTACTTCGGACAGTACAAGAGACCCAGTACTTC	CASSHLLRTVQETQYF
.	TRBV9	17	TRBJ1-6	.	TGTGCCAGCAGCGTAGGGGGGGGAAGCTCCTATAATTCACCCCTCCACTTT	CASSVGGGSSYNSPLHF
TRBD1	TRBV7-2	15	TRBJ1-4	.	TGTGCCAGCAGCTATTACAGGGGGCTAGATGAAAAACTGTTTTTT	CASSYYRGLDEKLFF
.	TRBV28	13	TRBJ1-2	.	TGTGCCAGCGGGGGACTCCGCCTGGGTGGCTACACCTTC	CASGGLRLGGYTF
.	TRBV19	17	TRBJ1-1	.	TGTGCCACCACCCCCCCGGGGGGGAGGAAATCGAACACTGAAGCTTTCTTT	CATTPPGGRKSNTEAFF
.	TRBV7-9	14	TRBJ1-1	.	TGTGCCAGCAGTCCACAGGGATTCGGCACTGAAGCTTTCTTT	CASSPQGFGTEAFF
TRBD2	TRBV7-2	18	TRBJ2-1	few	TGTGCCAGCAGCTCATGGACTAGCGGCCCGAGCAGCAGCATCGAGCAGTTCTTC	CASSSWTSGPSSSIEQFF
.	TRBV19	15	TRBJ1-5	.	TGTGCCAGTAGGGGGATTGGGGACATCAATCAGCCCCAGCATTTT	CASRGIGDINQPQHF
.	TRBV18	15	TRBJ2-1	.	TGTGCCAGCTCACCCACCCGTTCAGGGGCGGGTGAGCAGTTCTTC	CASSPTRSGAGEQFF
.	TRBV7-2	14	TRBJ2-7	.	TGTGCCAGCAGCTTAAGAACAGGGACCTACGAGCAGTACTTC	CASSLRTGTYEQYF
TRBD1	TRBV9	16	TRBJ2-1	.	TGTGCCAGCAGCGCGGGGTTGGGCAGGGGGCTCAATGAGCAGTTCTTC	CASSAGLGRGLNEQFF
TRBD1	TRBV29-1	13	TRBJ1-1	.	TGCAGCGTTCAGACAGGGGGTGAGACTGAAGCTTTCTTT	CSVQTGGETEAFF
TRBD1	TRBV14	15	TRBJ2-3	.	TGTGCCAGCAGCCCAGGACAGGGGGGCATAGATACGCAGTATTTT	CASSPGQGGIDTQYF
TRBD2	TRBV7-3	15	TRBJ2-7	.	TGTGCCAGCAGCCCGACCGGGACTAGCGGGAGCGAGCAGTACTTC	CASSPTGTSGSEQYF
.	TRBV29-1	14	TRBJ2-7	once	TGCAGCGTTGAGAGTCTGGGGAGCTCCTACGAGCAGTACTTC	CSVESLGSSYEQYF
.	TRBV5-1	18	TRBJ1-5	.	TGCGCCAGCAGCTTCTCCAGGATGGGGGCGTCGGGCAATCAGCCCCAGCATTTT	CASSFSRMGASGNQPQHF
TRBD2	TRBV18	15	TRBJ2-7	.	TGTGCCAGCTCACCAACCGACGGGAGGGCCTACGAGCAGTACTTC	CASSPTDGRAYEQYF
.	TRBV27	15	TRBJ2-1	.	TGTGCCAGCAGTTTACGGCAGCGGAGCGCGGGTGAGCAGTTCTTC	CASSLRQRSAGEQFF
TRBD2	TRBV11-3	17	TRBJ2-3	.	TGTGCCAGCAGCCCGGGACTAGCGGGTGCGAGCACAGATACGCAGTATTTT	CASSPGLAGASTDTQYF
TRBD1	TRBV7-2	14	TRBJ1-1	.	TGTGCCAGCAGCGAAGAGACAGGGATGGCTGAAGCTTTCTTT	CASSEETGMAEAFF
TRBD1	TRBV3-1/TRBV3-2	16	TRBJ1-3	.	TGTGCCAGCAGCCACCTACTCAGGGGGCTAGGAAACACCATATATTTT	CASSHLLRGLGNTIYF
TRBD2	TRBV7-8	16	TRBJ2-1	.	TGTGCCAGCAGCTCCCCTAGCGGGAGGGCCGTGAATGAGCAGTTCTTC	CASSSPSGRAVNEQFF
TRBD1	TRBV18	14	TRBJ2-7	.	TGTGCCAGCTCACGAGCCGGGACAGCCTACGAGCAGTACTTC	CASSRAGTAYEQYF
.	TRBV5-6	15	TRBJ1-6	.	TGTGCCAGCAGCTTGGGACAGATCGATGTTTCACCCCTCCACTTT	CASSLGQIDVSPLHF
TRBD1	TRBV10-3	15	TRBJ2-7	once	TGTGCCATCAGACAGGGGGCGAGGCCCCCGTACGAGCAGTACTTC	CAIRQGARPPYEQYF
TRBD2	TRBV5-1	16	TRBJ2-7	.	TGCGCCAGCAGCCCCTTAACGGGAGGGCCACGGTCCGAGCAGTACTTC	CASSPLTGGPRSEQYF
TRBD1	TRBV18	14	TRBJ1-1	.	TGTGCCAGCTCACCCGGGTTCGGGACAGGGGGTGCTTTCTTT	CASSPGFGTGGAFF
TRBD1	TRBV5-4	20	TRBJ2-3	.	TGTGCCAGCAGCCCAAACCCCAGGGACAGGGGCCCGACTAGCACAGATACGCAGTATTTT	CASSPNPRDRGPTSTDTQYF
TRBD2	TRBV9	16	TRBJ2-3	.	TGTGCCAGCAGTCACCAAGAGACTAGCGGGAAAGATACGCAGTATTTT	CASSHQETSGKDTQYF
.	TRBV20-1	13	TRBJ2-4	many	TGCAGTGCTAGTATCGTTGGGGCCGTCATTCAGTACTTC	CSASIVGAVIQYF
.	TRBV5-6	14	TRBJ2-5	.	TGTGCCAGCAGCTTCGTGGGGCTACAAGAGACCCAGTACTTC	CASSFVGLQETQYF
.	TRBV6-5	12	TRBJ1-4	once	TGTGCCAGTGGACGGACAAATGAAAAACTGTTTTTT	CASGRTNEKLFF
TRBD2	TRBV20-1	14	TRBJ2-7	.	TGCAGTGCTAGTAGCGGGAGGTCCTCCTACGAGCAGTACTTC	CSASSGRSSYEQYF
.	TRBV21-1	15	TRBJ2-1	.	TGTGCCAGCAGCAAAAAGTCCGCGGTTAGAAATGAGCAGTTCTTC	CASSKKSAVRNEQFF
.	TRBV5-1	13	TRBJ2-2	.	TGCGCCAGCAGCCCTACAGGAACCGGGGAGCTGTTTTTT	CASSPTGTGELFF
.	TRBV27	13	TRBJ2-2	.	TGTGCCACCGGACTGGGAAGTCACGGGGAGCTGTTTTTT	CATGLGSHGELFF
.	TRBV3-1/TRBV3-2	13	TRBJ2-3	few	TGTGCCAGCAGCCAGACTAGGAGGGATACGCAGTATTTT	CASSQTRRDTQYF